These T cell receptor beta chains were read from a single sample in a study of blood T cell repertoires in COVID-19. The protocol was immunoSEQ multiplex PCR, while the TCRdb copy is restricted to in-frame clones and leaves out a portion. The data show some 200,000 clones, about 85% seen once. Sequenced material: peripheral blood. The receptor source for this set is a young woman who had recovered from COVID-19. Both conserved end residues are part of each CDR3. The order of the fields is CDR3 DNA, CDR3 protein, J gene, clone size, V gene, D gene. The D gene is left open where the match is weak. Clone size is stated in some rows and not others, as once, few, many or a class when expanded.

DNA: TGCGCCAGCAGCTTGGGAGCAAGCGGGAGTGGGTCCAAAAACATTCAGTACTTC
CDR3: CASSLGASGSGSKNIQYF
J: TRBJ2-4
size: NA
V: TRBV5-1
D: TRBD2

DNA: TGCAGCGTTGGGGGGGTGGGTGGCTACACCTTC
CDR3: CSVGGVGGYTF
J: TRBJ1-2
size: NA
V: TRBV29-1
D: NA

DNA: TGTGCCAGCAGTAAGGAGGGAGGGCTAACTGGGGAGACGTTCTTC
CDR3: CASSKEGGLTGETFF
J: TRBJ2-1
size: few
V: TRBV6-4
D: TRBD2

DNA: TGCGCCAGCAGCCCTCAGGGAAGGGCTAATGAAAAACTGTTTTTT
CDR3: CASSPQGRANEKLFF
J: TRBJ1-4
size: NA
V: TRBV5-1
D: NA

DNA: TGTGCCAGCAGCGTAGGACTAGCGGGAGAATCTGAGCAGTTCTTC
CDR3: CASSVGLAGESEQFF
J: TRBJ2-1
size: NA
V: TRBV9
D: TRBD2

DNA: TGTGCCAGCAGTTACGAGACAGGCTCCTACGAGCAGTACTTC
CDR3: CASSYETGSYEQYF
J: TRBJ2-7
size: once
V: TRBV6-5
D: NA

DNA: TGCGCCAGCAGCCAAGATCCCCCCGGGGCTGGAAACACCATATATTTT
CDR3: CASSQDPPGAGNTIYF
J: TRBJ1-3
size: many
V: TRBV4-3
D: NA

DNA: TGTGCCAGTAGAACAGGGGGCCGTAACTATGGCTACACCTTC
CDR3: CASRTGGRNYGYTF
J: TRBJ1-2
size: NA
V: TRBV19
D: TRBD1

DNA: TGTGCCAGCAGCTCGGACAGGGGCAATGAGCAGTTCTTC
CDR3: CASSSDRGNEQFF
J: TRBJ2-1
size: NA
V: TRBV11-1
D: TRBD1

DNA: TGTGCCAGCAGCCCAATGACTAGCGGGGAGGGCCGGTACAATGAGCAGTTCTTC
CDR3: CASSPMTSGEGRYNEQFF
J: TRBJ2-1
size: few
V: TRBV7-2
D: TRBD2

DNA: TGTGCCAGTAGCCGATCTCCTAGGGGCGAGACCCAGTACTTC
CDR3: CASSRSPRGETQYF
J: TRBJ2-5
size: NA
V: TRBV19
D: NA

DNA: TGTGCCACCAGCAGCCAGGGGCCGGTCGAAAAACTGTTTTTT
CDR3: CATSSQGPVEKLFF
J: TRBJ1-4
size: NA
V: TRBV15
D: NA

DNA: TGTGCCAGCAGTCCAGGGGGCGGGCAGTTCTTC
CDR3: CASSPGGGQFF
J: TRBJ2-1
size: NA
V: TRBV12-3/TRBV12-4
D: TRBD1

DNA: TGTGCCAGCAGCAGCCTTCTAGCGGGAGTGACAGATACGCAGTATTTT
CDR3: CASSSLLAGVTDTQYF
J: TRBJ2-3
size: once
V: TRBV9
D: TRBD2

DNA: TGTGCCAGCAGCGTGGACAGGGGGCGAAGAAATGGCTACACCTTC
CDR3: CASSVDRGRRNGYTF
J: TRBJ1-2
size: NA
V: TRBV11-2
D: TRBD1

DNA: TGTGCCATCAGTGGGTCGACTATTCGGGAAGAGCAGTACTTC
CDR3: CAISGSTIREEQYF
J: TRBJ2-7
size: NA
V: TRBV10-3
D: NA

DNA: TGTGCCAGCAGCTTAAGGTTGGGGACTAGCGGACAAAAAGAGACCCAGTACTTC
CDR3: CASSLRLGTSGQKETQYF
J: TRBJ2-5
size: NA
V: TRBV11-2
D: TRBD2

DNA: TGTGCCAGCAGCTTCCTAACTCTAACAGGGGCAGGGAGCACAGATACGCAGTATTTT
CDR3: CASSFLTLTGAGSTDTQYF
J: TRBJ2-3
size: NA
V: TRBV7-3
D: TRBD1

DNA: TGCAGCGTTGAGGGAGGGGGCTACGAGCAGTACTTC
CDR3: CSVEGGGYEQYF
J: TRBJ2-7
size: NA
V: TRBV29-1
D: NA

DNA: TGTGCCAGCAGCCCGTTTGGGACAAAGGGTCCGAACACTGAAGCTTTCTTT
CDR3: CASSPFGTKGPNTEAFF
J: TRBJ1-1
size: NA
V: TRBV13
D: NA

DNA: TGTGCCAGCAGCTTGGGTCAACAAGGCGGGACCCAGTACTTC
CDR3: CASSLGQQGGTQYF
J: TRBJ2-5
size: NA
V: TRBV5-4
D: NA

DNA: TGTGCCAGTAACGATCCGGGACAGGGGAGGACAGATACGCAGTATTTT
CDR3: CASNDPGQGRTDTQYF
J: TRBJ2-3
size: NA
V: TRBV19
D: TRBD1

DNA: TGCGCCAGCAGCTTGGAGAGGGCACAAGAGACCCAGTACTTC
CDR3: CASSLERAQETQYF
J: TRBJ2-5
size: NA
V: TRBV5-1
D: NA